The 13 T cell receptor beta chains given below trace back to one sample, sequenced in a study of vaccination effects on CD4 cells after COVID-19. Before any sequencing was done, the ViraFEST assay used viral peptide pools to expand antigen-specific CD4+ T cells. Culture proceeded for approximately 10 days, and CD4+ T cells were then isolated. Vaccinated recipients, who were negative for nucleocapsid antibodies, had no history of SARS-CoV-2 infection. Which antigens these TCRs recognize remains unknown. Method: immunoSEQ multiplex PCR; TCRdb's copy keeps in-frame clones and lacks some. Of approximately 70,000 clones listed, about 70% are singletons. The specimen comprised CD4+ T cells from PBMCs cultured with HCoV-NL63 spike peptides, sampled before COVID-19 vaccination. The receptors stem from a human donor who received a COVID-19 vaccine.

V gene TRBV3-1 (or the pseudogene TRBV3-2) combines with J gene TRBJ1-2; possibly TRBD1 for D (6 bases). The CDR3 runs to 16 residues. The germline V gene encodes CDR1 LGHDT and CDR2 YNNKEL (reference sequence). V was trimmed by 0 bases and J by 2 bases, leaving 13 bases between them. The chain's CDR3 is CASSQDSQGTNYGYTF. CDR3 sequence (DNA): TGTGCCAGCAGCCAAGATTCACAGGGAACAAACTATGGCTACACCTTC.

This chain uses TRBV5-6 with TRBJ1-6; the D is unclear. V was trimmed by 4 bases and J by 10 bases, leaving 15 bases between them. Germline values: CDR1 SGHDT, CDR2 YYEEEE. The CDR3 length is 14 residues. The CDR3 loop reads CASSRSRVESPLHF. CDR3 DNA: TGTGCCAGCAGCCGGAGCCGGGTGGAATCACCCCTCCACTTT.

V and J are TRBV5-1 and TRBJ2-1; unclear D gene. The CDR3 has 13 amino acids. CDR1 SGHRS and CDR2 YFSETQ come from the germline V gene. V gave up 4 bases and J gave up 5 bases, with 10 bases separating them. The CDR3 coding sequence is TGCGCCAGCAGCACCCCCGGGCACAATGAGCAGTTCTTC. This gives the protein CASSTPGHNEQFF.

About this clone itself: In the same sample, other DNA sequences code for this CDR3. V is TRBV6-5 and J is TRBJ1-1; 8 bases are a match to TRBD1. The CDR3 contains 14 residues. CDR1 is MNHEY and CDR2 is SVGAGI in the germline V gene. V was pared by 5 bases and J by 1 base, with 3 bases of the junction left unmatched. The CDR3 DNA sequence: TGTGCCAGCAGTCCTGGGACAGGGAACACTGAAGCTTTCTTT. Translated: CASSPGTGNTEAFF.

This clone turned up a few times. The chain carries TRBV9 and TRBJ2-2; D ambiguous. V lost 5 bases and J lost 1, with 12 bases in between. The CDR3 runs 15 residues. The germline CDR1 and CDR2 sequences are SGDLS and YYNGEE. The CDR3 DNA reads as TGTGCCAGCAGTCAAAGGGCCTTGAACACCGGGGAGCTGTTTTTT. Its translation: CASSQRALNTGELFF.

The gene calls are TRBV6-5 and TRBJ2-3; TRBD2 aligns across 8 bases. This CDR3 comprises 16 residues. From germline, CDR1 is MNHEY and CDR2 SVGAGI. V shed 2 bases and J 2 bases; nucleotides not matched to a gene: 6. This CDR3 is CASSYRSSGSTDTQYF. The DNA of the CDR3 is TGTGCCAGCAGTTACCGGTCTAGCGGGTCCACAGATACGCAGTATTTT.

The gene calls are TRBV15 and TRBJ1-3; D unclear. The ends were cut back, 1 base at V and 2 bases at J, with 9 bases in the middle. The CDR3 contains 15 residues. Germline V lookup: CDR1 LNHNV, CDR2 YYDKDF (reference sequence). In nucleotides, the CDR3 is TGTGCCACCAGCAGAGTGAGGGAAGCTGGAAACACCATATATTTT. This gives the protein CATSRVREAGNTIYF.

CDR3 loop: CASSQGILSGANVLTF. Written as DNA, the CDR3 is TGTGCCAGCAGCCAAGGAATCCTCTCTGGGGCCAACGTCCTGACTTTC. The rearrangement joins TRBV3-1 (or the pseudogene TRBV3-2) to TRBJ2-6; D is uncertain. The CDR3 consists of 16 residues. Germline V gene data show CDR1 as LGHDT and CDR2 as YNNKEL (reference sequence). V shed 1 base and J shed 0 bases, with 7 bases lying between them.

The rearrangement uses TRBV5-1 and TRBJ1-1; the D gene is possibly TRBD1 (6 bases). The CDR3 extends over 14 amino acids. Germline CDR1 SGHRS, CDR2 YFSETQ. Trimming removed 0 bases from V and 1 base from J, with 7 bases in between. CDR3 bases: TGCGCCAGCAGCTTGGGAGGGGGGAACACTGAAGCTTTCTTT. Its translation: CASSLGGGNTEAFF.

The V gene is TRBV5-5, the J gene TRBJ1-2, with D tentatively TRBD1 (5 bases). The CDR3 totals 14 residues. V lost 3 bases and J 0 bases, leaving 9 bases between the germline ends. Germline CDR1 SGHKS, CDR2 YYEKEE (reference sequence). For the CDR3, the DNA is TGTGCCAGCAGCTGGGACCGAGCTAACTATGGCTACACCTTC. The encoded protein is CASSWDRANYGYTF. The full variable domain, completed using reference TRBV5-5 and TRBJ1-2, is DAGVTQSPTHLIKTRGQQVTLRCSPISGHKSVSWYQQVLGQGPQFIFQYYEKEERGRGNFPDRFSARQFPNYSSELNVNALLLGDSALYLCASSWDRANYGYTFGSGTRLTVV.

This rearrangement joins TRBV6-6 to TRBJ2-7; D unclear. Germline V CDR1 and CDR2: MNHNY, SVGAGI (reference sequence). V lost 2 bases, J lost 0 bases, and 5 bases lay in between. The CDR3 spans 13 residues. The CDR3 coding sequence is TGTGCCAGCAGTTACCGCGACTCCTACGAGCAGTACGTC. It codes for CASSYRDSYEQYV.

The CDR3 loop is CASSPRDRGSGEAFF. CDR3 DNA sequence: TGTGCCAGCAGCCCCCGGGACAGGGGCTCGGGTGAAGCTTTCTTT. The gene calls are TRBV3-1 (or the pseudogene TRBV3-2) and TRBJ1-1; 10 bases match TRBD1. This CDR3 comprises 15 residues. The junction had 9 bases not matched to a gene; V was cut back by 4 bases and J by 7 bases. Germline V gene sequence: CDR1 LGHDT, CDR2 YNNKEL (reference sequence).

This chain uses TRBV6-2 or TRBV6-3 with TRBJ1-1; D possibly corresponds to TRBD1 (5 bases). The CDR3 runs 13 residues. Germline CDR1 and CDR2: MNHEY and SVGEGT. The V end was cut by 2 bases, the J end by 3 bases, with 7 bases between. The CDR3 protein is CASSYDRDTEAFF. Written as DNA, the CDR3 is TGTGCCAGCAGTTACGACAGAGACACTGAAGCTTTCTTT.